This record concerns one T cell receptor (beta chain) sequence. The data are from a study of blood T cell repertoires in COVID-19. Study information: Sites in the United States, Italy and Spain provided acute and convalescent COVID-19 samples.

CDR3 length: 15 amino acids. Trimming shortened V by 6 bases and J by 6 bases, and 20 bases separated the two germline ends. The germline gives CDR1 SNHLY, CDR2 FYNNEI. Clones were sequenced by immunoSEQ multiplex PCR, and TCRdb holds only the in-frame ones, with some missing. The sample includes about 200,000 clones, 86% of them seen just once. This chain connects TRBV2 to TRBJ1-1; D might be TRBD1 (6 bases). This sequence originates from a woman aged 70-85 years with acute or convalescent COVID-19. Sequencing was done on a sample of peripheral blood. The CDR3 DNA reads TGTGCCAGCAGGGCTTCACCGGGACCAGGGGCTGAAGCTTTCTTT. It is translated as CASRASPGPGAEAFF.